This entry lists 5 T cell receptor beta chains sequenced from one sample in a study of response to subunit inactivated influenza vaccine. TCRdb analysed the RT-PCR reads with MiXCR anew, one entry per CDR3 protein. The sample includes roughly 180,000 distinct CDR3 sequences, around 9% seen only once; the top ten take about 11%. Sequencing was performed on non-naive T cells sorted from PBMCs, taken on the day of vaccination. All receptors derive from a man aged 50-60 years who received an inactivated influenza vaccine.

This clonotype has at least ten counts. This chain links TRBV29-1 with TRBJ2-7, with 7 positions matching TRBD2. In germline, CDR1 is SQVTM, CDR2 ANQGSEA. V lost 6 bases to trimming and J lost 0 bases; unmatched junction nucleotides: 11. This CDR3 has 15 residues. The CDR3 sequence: CSVKGDYRSSYEQYF. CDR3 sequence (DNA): TGCAGCGTCAAAGGGGACTACCGGAGCTCCTACGAGCAGTACTTC.

CDR3 protein: CSVATSGSTNIQYF. The CDR3 nucleotides read TGCAGCGTTGCGACTAGCGGGAGTACAAACATTCAGTACTTC. The chain carries TRBV29-1 and TRBJ2-4; 12 bases fit TRBD2. Trimming took 4 bases from V and 6 from J; bases not matched to a gene: 4. Germline assignment: CDR1 SQVTM and CDR2 ANQGSEA. The CDR3 spans 14 residues. Drawing the rest from reference TRBV29-1 and TRBJ2-4, the complete variable domain is SAVISQKPSRDICQRGTSLTIQCQVDSQVTMMFWYRQQPGQSLTLIATANQGSEATYESGFVIDKFPISRPNLTFSTLTVSNMSPEDSSIYLCSVATSGSTNIQYFGAGTRLSVL.

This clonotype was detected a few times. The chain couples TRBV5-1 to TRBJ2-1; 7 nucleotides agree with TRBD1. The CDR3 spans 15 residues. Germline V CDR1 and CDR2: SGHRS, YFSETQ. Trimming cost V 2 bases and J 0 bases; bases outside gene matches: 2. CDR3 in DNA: TGCGCCAGCAGCTTACCAGGGGGCTCCTACAATGAGCAGTTCTTC. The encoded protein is CASSLPGGSYNEQFF.

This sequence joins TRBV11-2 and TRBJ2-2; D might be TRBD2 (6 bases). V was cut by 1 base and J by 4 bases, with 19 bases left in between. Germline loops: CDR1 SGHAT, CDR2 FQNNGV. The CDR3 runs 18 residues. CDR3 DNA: TGTGCCAGCAGCTTAGGAGGACTACGTTCTATGTTCACCGGGGAGCTGTTTTTT. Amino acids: CASSLGGLRSMFTGELFF.

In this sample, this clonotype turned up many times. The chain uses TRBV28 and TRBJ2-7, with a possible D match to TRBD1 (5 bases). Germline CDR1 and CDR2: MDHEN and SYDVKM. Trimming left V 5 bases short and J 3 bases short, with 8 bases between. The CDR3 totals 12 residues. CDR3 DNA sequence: TGTGCCAGCAGTCGACAGTTCTACGAGCAGTACTTC. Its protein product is CASSRQFYEQYF.